This T cell receptor beta chain stems from a study of CD8+ T cells in alopecia areata. Across the study: Tofacitinib exposure lasted 6 to 18 months, followed by 6 months off drug. Overall study findings and caveats: Lesional scalp, notably in alopecia totalis/universalis, had clonality above that of normal scalp.

For this clone: Its antigen is unknown.

Extracted RNA was reverse transcribed into cDNA, the sequencing template. The assay was immunoSEQ multiplex PCR, and TCRdb's table has in-frame clones only and misses some. Among 200,000 to 250,000 clones listed, 67% were seen once. Sequencing used CD4+ T cells sorted from blood, obtained at week 0. The TCR sequence derives from a human donor with alopecia areata.

CDR3 bases: TGTGCCAGCAGCTCGGGACTAGCGGGGGCCACAGATACGCAGTATTTT. Protein sequence: CASSSGLAGATDTQYF. The V and J genes are TRBV7-2 and TRBJ2-3, with 14 bases identical to TRBD2. Germline-derived CDR1 and CDR2 are SGHTA and FQGNSA. This CDR3 region has 16 residues. V gave up 4 bases and J gave up 2 bases; unmatched junction bases: 2.